The 28 T cell receptor beta chains presented below share a single source sample, sequenced in a study of identical twins (dated by TCRdb to 2016 to 2018). Library creation used 5' RACE. TCRdb names Illumina HiSeq 2000 as the instrument used. TCRdb handled the public reads itself, with Q25 trimming in fastp and clone calling in MiXCR, and kept productive beta chains. Rows are unified per CDR3 protein, each entry keeping the most common DNA and genes. The sample yields 350,000 to 600,000 distinct CDR3 sequences; 14% were counted once. 0.52% of the sample comes from the top ten. The same data also went into a second study, on yellow fever vaccine responses in identical twins.

Sequencing was carried out using CD4+ T cells sorted from blood. All receptors come from a woman aged 18 to 35 in good health.

This chain connects TRBV7-2 to TRBJ1-1; D gene uncertain. Germline V gene data show CDR1 as SGHTA and CDR2 as FQGNSA. V was cut by 4 bases and J by 5 bases, with 14 bases left in between. The CDR3 totals 14 residues. The CDR3 sequence: CASSSGPSGTEAFF. DNA of the CDR3: TGTGCCAGCAGCTCAGGACCCAGTGGGACTGAAGCTTTCTTT.

The gene calls are TRBV6-1 and TRBJ2-3; 15 nucleotides agree with TRBD2. The CDR3 length is 16 residues. V trimming: 8 bases; J trimming: 9 bases; junction bases outside the gene matches: 12. Germline V gene data show CDR1 as MNHNS and CDR2 as SASEGT. The CDR3 bases are TGTGCCAGCTGGCGGACTAGCGGGGGGGTCGCAGGAACGCAGTATTTT. Translated, it gives CASWRTSGGVAGTQYF.

This clonotype was counted only a few times. V gene TRBV27 combines with J gene TRBJ2-2, with a tentative D call TRBD1 (5 bases). Trimming stripped 7 bases from V and 3 bases from J, with 15 bases between. CDR1 MNHEY and CDR2 SMNVEV come from the germline V gene (reference sequence). The CDR3 is 15 amino acids. The CDR3 region has the DNA TGTGCCAGCAAAACCCTCGCCAGGGACACCGGGGAGCTGTTTTTT. As protein: CASKTLARDTGELFF.

This chain uses TRBV7-2 with TRBJ1-4, with D unclear. This CDR3 has 16 residues. From germline, CDR1 is SGHTA and CDR2 FQGNSA. Trimming pared 1 base from V and 6 bases from J, leaving 15 bases between. CDR3 DNA sequence: TGTGCCAGCAGCTTAGTGAGAGGGAGAGGTGATGAAAAACTGTTTTTT. Its protein is CASSLVRGRGDEKLFF.

There are a few counts of this clonotype. The rearrangement joins TRBV14 to TRBJ2-1, with D perhaps being TRBD1 or TRBD2 (5 bases each). CDR3 length equals 16 residues. The V gene lost 2 bases and the J gene lost 0 bases, with 11 bases spanning the gap. Germline V lookup: CDR1 SGHDN, CDR2 FVKESK. The CDR3 is CASSQIRETSYNEQFF. The CDR3 nucleotides read TGTGCCAGCAGCCAAATCAGGGAGACCTCCTACAATGAGCAGTTCTTC. Looking up the rest from reference TRBV14 and TRBJ2-1 gives the full variable domain: EAGVTQFPSHSVIEKGQTVTLRCDPISGHDNLYWYRRVMGKEIKFLLHFVKESKQDESGMPNNRFLAERTGGTYSTLKVQPAELEDSGVYFCASSQIRETSYNEQFFGPGTRLTVL.

This clonotype was detected a few times. The rearrangement joins TRBV3-1 to TRBJ1-5; no definite D call. This CDR3 spans 14 amino acids. Germline V lookup: CDR1 LGHDT, CDR2 YNNKEL (reference sequence). Trimming left V 5 bases short and J 0 bases short, with 8 bases between. Here the CDR3 reads CASSVGFSNQPQHF. The DNA for the CDR3 is TGTGCCAGCAGCGTGGGGTTTAGCAATCAGCCCCAGCATTTT.

This clonotype was observed a few times. The chain carries TRBV29-1 and TRBJ2-2, with 11 nucleotides matching TRBD1. CDR3 length: 14 amino acids. Germline V gene data show CDR1 as SQVTM and CDR2 as ANQGSEA. The trim removed 7 bases at V and 5 bases at J, leaving 6 bases unmatched. The CDR3 DNA sequence: TGCAGCGCCGGACAGGGGGCTGGTACCGGGGAGCTGTTTTTT. Its translation: CSAGQGAGTGELFF.

The V gene is TRBV19, the J gene TRBJ2-1, with TRBD1 matching over 8 bases. Per the germline V gene, CDR1 is LNHDA and CDR2 is SQIVND (reference sequence). V dropped 0 bases and J dropped 6; count of bases not matched to a gene: 4. The CDR3 consists of 15 residues. The CDR3 spells CASSIERTGSNEQFF. The DNA for the CDR3 is TGTGCCAGTAGTATAGAAAGGACAGGGTCCAATGAGCAGTTCTTC.

The chain employs TRBV12-5 and TRBJ2-3, with D possibly being TRBD1 (5 bases). The CDR3 covers 13 residues. V lost 2 bases to trimming and J lost 4 bases, with 7 bases between them. CDR1 is LGHNT and CDR2 is FRNRAP in the germline V gene. The CDR3 DNA reads as TGTGCTAGTGGTTTGTCCAGGGCAGATACGCAGTATTTT. It codes for CASGLSRADTQYF.

This clonotype was recorded many times. This chain joins TRBV5-1 and TRBJ2-3, with no clear D. Germline CDR1 is SGHRS and CDR2 is YFSETQ. The CDR3 has 14 residues. With 0 bases removed from V and 1 base from J, the gap between germline ends came to 6 bases. CDR3 DNA: TGCGCCAGCAGCTTGGCCGCCGGCACAGATACGCAGTATTTT. Translated: CASSLAAGTDTQYF.

The chain recombines TRBV6-1 with TRBJ2-7; D perhaps matches TRBD2 (6 bases). This CDR3 has 14 residues. V shed 7 bases and J shed 1 base, with 14 bases lying between them. Germline CDR1 reads MNHNS; CDR2 reads SASEGT. The CDR3 loop is CASTRESGSYEQYF. DNA for the CDR3: TGTGCCAGCACCCGGGAGAGTGGGTCCTACGAGCAGTACTTC.

This clonotype occurred a few times. The V gene is TRBV20-1, the J gene TRBJ2-7; TRBD2 matches at 7 bases. Losses at the gene ends were 4 bases for V and 3 bases for J; bases not matched to a gene: 9. Per the germline V gene, CDR1 is DFQATT and CDR2 is SNEGSKA (reference sequence). This CDR3 spans 14 amino acids. CDR3 amino acids: CSAIASGRIYEQYF. The CDR3 DNA reads TGCAGTGCTATAGCATCCGGGAGGATCTACGAGCAGTACTTC.

This clonotype occurred a few times. The chain links TRBV20-1 to TRBJ1-5; D is undetermined. Germline V gene lookup returns CDR1 DFQATT and CDR2 SNEGSKA (reference sequence). Trimming stripped 6 bases from V and 2 bases from J, with 11 bases between. The CDR3 is 13 amino acids. The CDR3 bases are TGCAGTGCGAAGGAGGGAGGCAATCAGCCCCAGCATTTT. The encoded protein is CSAKEGGNQPQHF.

This rearrangement joins TRBV20-1 to TRBJ2-7, with TRBD1 matching 9 bases. J lost 2 bases, V lost 6 bases, and 11 bases had no gene match. The CDR3 is 15 amino acids. Germline CDR1 is DFQATT and CDR2 is SNEGSKA (reference sequence). The CDR3 here is CSASTGTGRTYEQYF. The CDR3 DNA reads as TGCAGTGCCTCGACGGGGACAGGGCGAACCTACGAGCAGTACTTC.

In its sample, this clonotype was seen a few times. The gene calls are TRBV6-1 and TRBJ1-1; maybe TRBD1 (5 bases). The CDR3 is 14 residues long. The germline V gene has CDR1 MNHNS and CDR2 SASEGT. The V gene lost 7 bases and the J gene lost 5 bases, with 17 bases spanning the gap. The CDR3 DNA reads TGTGCCAGCACCACGAGGAGGGGTAATACTGAAGCTTTCTTT. It yields the protein CASTTRRGNTEAFF.

This clonotype was counted between two and nine times. The chain recombines TRBV29-1 with TRBJ1-2; D possibly corresponds to TRBD1 (6 bases). The germline gives CDR1 SQVTM, CDR2 ANQGSEA. V was cut by 7 bases and J by 4 bases, with 19 bases left in between. The CDR3 is 14 residues long. The CDR3 DNA is TGCAGCGCCGGGGACACGATGCTCTCCTATGGCTACACCTTC. This translates into CSAGDTMLSYGYTF.

The chain combines TRBV7-9 with TRBJ2-2, with 8 bases aligning to TRBD1. V lost 5 bases and J lost 3; bases outside the gene matches: 5. The germline V gene encodes CDR1 SEHNR and CDR2 FQNEAQ (reference sequence). The CDR3 is 15 amino acids. The CDR3 spells CASSRGQVDTGELFF. In nucleotides, the CDR3 is TGTGCCAGCAGCCGGGGACAGGTAGACACCGGGGAGCTGTTTTTT.

A few counts support this clonotype. The chain has TRBV6-1 and TRBJ2-7; the match to TRBD2 covers 12 bases. After removal of 6 bases from V and 6 bases from J, the junction contained 12 bases not matched to a gene. The CDR3 has 16 residues. Germline lookup yields CDR1 MNHNS and CDR2 SASEGT. This CDR3 is CASRSRRTSGDLEQYF. CDR3 coding DNA: TGTGCCAGCAGATCAAGAAGGACTAGCGGGGACCTCGAGCAGTACTTC.

The rearrangement links TRBV5-6 to TRBJ1-3; D is possibly TRBD1 (5 bases). This CDR3 region has 14 residues. The V end was cut by 6 bases, the J end by 6 bases, with 16 bases between. The germline CDR1 and CDR2 sequences are SGHDT and YYEEEE. This chain's CDR3 is CASNGTEGVNTIYF. Here the CDR3 DNA reads TGTGCCAGCAACGGGACGGAGGGTGTAAACACCATATATTTT.

This clonotype was seen only a few times. The genes are TRBV3-1 and TRBJ2-1, with 9 bases lining up with TRBD1. The CDR3 totals 17 residues. The V gene's germline CDR1 is LGHDT and CDR2 YNNKEL (reference sequence). J gave up 7 bases and V 0 bases, and 10 bases lay outside the gene matches. In DNA, the CDR3 is TGTGCCAGCAGCCAAGAATGGGTGACAGGGGGTCTTAATGAGCAGTTCTTC. It translates to CASSQEWVTGGLNEQFF.

This chain uses TRBV5-1 with TRBJ2-7; D may correspond to TRBD1 or TRBD2 (5 bases each). The CDR3 has 13 residues. Germline lookup yields CDR1 SGHRS and CDR2 YFSETQ. Trimming left V 6 bases short and J 0 bases short, with 10 bases between. The CDR3 nucleotides read TGCGCCAGCAACGAGGGGAGCTCCTACGAGCAGTACTTC. Protein product: CASNEGSSYEQYF. The full variable domain, its missing parts supplied by reference TRBV5-1 and TRBJ2-7, is KAGVTQTPRYLIKTRGQQVTLSCSPISGHRSVSWYQQTPGQGLQFLFEYFSETQRNKGNFPGRFSGRQFSNSRSEMNVSTLELGDSALYLCASNEGSSYEQYFGPGTRLTVT.

In this sample, this clonotype turned up a few times. V and J are TRBV5-1 and TRBJ2-7; 9 bases line up with TRBD2. This CDR3 comprises 15 residues. CDR1 and CDR2 from the germline V gene are SGHRS and YFSETQ. After removal of 0 bases from V and 1 base from J, the junction contained 2 bases not matched to a gene. CDR3 bases: TGCGCCAGCAGCTTGGATAGCGGGAGTTCCTACGAGCAGTACTTC. It encodes CASSLDSGSSYEQYF. Supplemented by reference TRBV5-1 and TRBJ2-7, the full variable domain reads KAGVTQTPRYLIKTRGQQVTLSCSPISGHRSVSWYQQTPGQGLQFLFEYFSETQRNKGNFPGRFSGRQFSNSRSEMNVSTLELGDSALYLCASSLDSGSSYEQYFGPGTRLTVT.

The V gene is TRBV6-5, the J gene TRBJ2-1; 12 bases agree with TRBD2. V was pared by 5 bases and J by 10 bases, with 12 bases of the junction left unmatched. Germline assignment: CDR1 MNHEY and CDR2 SVGAGI. The CDR3 sequence is 16 residues long. The CDR3 DNA reads as TGTGCCAGCAGTACCCGACTAGCGGGAGCAGTGAAGGAGCAGTTCTTC. Its translation is CASSTRLAGAVKEQFF.

The chain recombines TRBV12-3 or TRBV12-4 with TRBJ2-2; 9 positions agree with TRBD1. The trim removed 9 bases at V and 5 bases at J, leaving 7 bases unmatched. The CDR3 runs to 14 residues. CDR3 coding DNA: TGTGCCAGTCACAGGGGGCGTTTTACCGGGGAGCTGTTTTTT. Amino acid sequence: CASHRGRFTGELFF.

V gene TRBV28 combines with J gene TRBJ1-1; D is possibly TRBD1 (5 bases). There are 13 residues in the CDR3. V dropped 6 bases and J dropped 4 bases, with 12 bases sitting between them. Germline V gene lookup returns CDR1 MDHEN and CDR2 SYDVKM. CDR3: CASSRRTGTEAFF. CDR3 nucleotides: TGTGCCAGCAGCCGTCGCACAGGCACTGAAGCTTTCTTT.

This clonotype was observed a few times. The V call is TRBV6-8, the J call TRBJ1-5; 7 bases are shared with TRBD1. The germline V gene has CDR1 MNHGY and CDR2 SAAAGT. This CDR3 is built from 17 residues. After removal of 4 bases from V and 3 bases from J, the junction contained 12 bases not matched to a gene. CDR3 region: CASSFPLTGDFNQPQHF. For the CDR3, the DNA is TGTGCCAGCAGTTTTCCTCTAACAGGGGACTTCAATCAGCCCCAGCATTTT.

The CDR3 here is CASSLARQQETQYF. The CDR3 DNA reads TGTGCCAGCAGCTTAGCGCGCCAACAAGAGACCCAGTACTTC. The V gene is TRBV7-8, the J gene TRBJ2-5; no reliable D call. Germline V lookup: CDR1 SGHVS, CDR2 FQNEAQ. There are 14 residues in the CDR3. V was trimmed by 0 bases and J by 2 bases, leaving 7 bases between them. The full variable domain, in which reference TRBV7-8 and TRBJ2-5 provide the parts outside the CDR3, is GAGVSQSPRYKVAKRGQDVALRCDPISGHVSLFWYQQALGQGPEFLTYFQNEAQLDKSGLPSDRFFAERPEGSVSTLKIQRTQQEDSAVYLCASSLARQQETQYFGPGTRLLVL.

The rearrangement joins TRBV4-3 to TRBJ2-7, with D possibly being TRBD2 (5 bases). Trimming shortened V by 0 bases and J by 7 bases, and 13 bases separated the two germline ends. The germline V gene encodes CDR1 LGHNA and CDR2 YSLEER. The CDR3 runs 14 residues. Written as DNA, the CDR3 is TGCGCCAGCAGCCAAGATGCGGGTGTAGGGGAGCAGTACTTC. This gives the protein CASSQDAGVGEQYF.